This T cell receptor beta chain was observed in a study of OX40 agonist ivuxolimab in advanced cancers. Study details: Treatment of patients was with ivuxolimab, an agonistic anti-OX40 (CD134) antibody.

Deletions cut 6 bases from V and 7 bases from J, with 19 bases between. The germline gives CDR1 LNHDA, CDR2 SQIVND (reference sequence). The CDR3 loop spans 14 amino acids. The data were produced by immunoSEQ multiplex PCR, yet TCRdb's version contains in-frame clones alone and is incomplete. The sample shows 77,000 or so clones, roughly 80% of them seen only once. The chain employs TRBV19 and TRBJ2-7; possible D gene TRBD1, 6 bases. This material consisted of CD4+ or CD8+ T cells sorted from blood, taken in a trial of the OX40 agonist ivuxolimab. This TCR came from an adult with an advanced solid tumor such as melanoma, head and neck, liver or kidney cancer. Written as DNA, the CDR3 is TGTGCCAGTAGGTCTACAGGGAATCCTCGGGAGCAGTACTTC. This codes for CASRSTGNPREQYF. The variable domain in full, with the rest retrieved from reference TRBV19 and TRBJ2-7, is DGGITQSPKYLFRKEGQNVTLSCEQNLNHDAMYWYRQDPGQGLRLIYYSQIVNDFQKGDIAEGYSVSREKKESFPLTVTSAQKNPTAFYLCASRSTGNPREQYFGPGTRLTVT.